The rows below give T cell receptor beta chains drawn from one sample of a study of blood T cell repertoires in COVID-19. Only in-frame clones appear in the TCRdb table, and some are missing; sequencing was by immunoSEQ multiplex PCR. The profile shows 110,000 or so clones, around 80% of them singletons. The specimen sequenced was peripheral blood. The origin of the receptors is a man between 65 and 79 years old with acute or convalescent COVID-19. CDR3s include the opening cysteine and the closing phenylalanine or tryptophan. The order of the fields is V gene, J gene, D gene, clone size, CDR3 protein, CDR3 DNA. A D gene is named only where the DNA matches it firmly. Size is stated for part of the rows, as once, few or many counts, or as a class when the clone is expanded.

TRBV30,TRBJ1-6,-,-,CAADRNFYENSPLHF,TGTGCCGCTGACAGGAATTTCTACGAGAATTCACCCCTCCACTTT
TRBV28,TRBJ2-7,-,-,CASSSSHTGGEQYF,TGTGCCAGCAGTTCATCCCATACCGGGGGCGAGCAGTACTTC
TRBV7-2,TRBJ2-3,TRBD1,-,CASSVRQGLSDTQYF,TGTGCCAGCAGCGTCCGACAGGGGTTGTCAGATACGCAGTATTTT
TRBV9,TRBJ1-3,TRBD1,-,CASSVASGQGTAGNTIYF,TGTGCCAGCAGCGTAGCGTCCGGACAGGGGACGGCTGGAAACACCATATATTTT
TRBV5-1,TRBJ2-6,-,-,CASSLVVMGRSGANVLTF,TGCGCCAGCAGCTTGGTAGTGATGGGGCGCTCTGGGGCCAACGTCCTGACTTTC
TRBV11-2,TRBJ2-1,TRBD1,-,CASSLAGQAFEQFF,TGTGCCAGCAGCTTAGCTGGACAGGCTTTTGAGCAGTTCTTC
TRBV5-6,TRBJ1-1,TRBD1,-,CASSFGGRQGATEAFF,TGTGCCAGCAGCTTCGGAGGCAGACAGGGGGCAACTGAAGCTTTCTTT
TRBV2,TRBJ1-4,-,-,CASSDFLPGPGEKLFF,TGTGCCAGCAGTGACTTTTTGCCCGGGCCGGGGGAAAAACTGTTTTTT
TRBV7-3,TRBJ2-3,TRBD1,-,CASSLTSGGPGDTQYF,TGTGCCAGCAGCTTAACCTCAGGGGGCCCCGGTGATACGCAGTATTTT
TRBV7-8,TRBJ1-5,-,-,CASSPEWQPQHF,TGTGCCAGCAGCCCCGAGTGGCAGCCCCAGCATTTT
TRBV18,TRBJ2-1,TRBD2,few,CASSPTGLAGGLSLYNEQFF,TGTGCCAGCTCACCCACGGGACTAGCGGGGGGTCTCAGCTTGTACAATGAGCAGTTCTTC
TRBV12-3/TRBV12-4,TRBJ2-1,-,-,CASSRGYNEQFF,TGTGCCAGCAGCCGGGGATACAATGAGCAGTTCTTC
TRBV21-1,TRBJ1-1,-,-,CASSKVPQNTEAFF,TGTGCCAGCAGCAAAGTCCCCCAGAACACTGAAGCTTTCTTT
TRBV2,TRBJ1-6,-,-,CASTGQSYNSPLHF,TGTGCCAGCACCGGACAGTCCTATAATTCACCCCTCCACTTT
TRBV5-1,TRBJ1-6,TRBD1,-,CASSQDRGVSYNSPLHF,TGCGCCAGCAGCCAAGACAGGGGAGTCTCCTATAATTCACCCCTCCACTTT
TRBV4-2,TRBJ1-5,-,-,CASSLTWGGANQPQHF,TGTGCCAGCAGCCTCACGTGGGGGGGGGCAAATCAGCCCCAGCATTTT
TRBV27,TRBJ2-7,-,few,CASSLRGGGSTYEQYF,TGTGCCAGCAGTTTACGTGGTGGGGGCTCGACGTACGAGCAGTACTTC
TRBV7-9,TRBJ2-3,-,-,CASSSGQKDTQYF,TGTGCCAGCAGCTCAGGACAGAAGGATACGCAGTATTTT
TRBV28,TRBJ2-7,-,-,CASSLSSEEQYF,TGTGCCAGCAGTTTATCCTCGGAGGAGCAGTACTTC
TRBV4-1,TRBJ2-7,TRBD2,-,CASSLAGDSSEQYF,TGCGCCAGCAGCCTAGCGGGAGATAGCTCCGAGCAGTACTTC
TRBV11-1,TRBJ2-5,-,-,CASRRGPQETQYF,TGTGCCAGCAGAAGAGGGCCCCAAGAGACCCAGTACTTC
TRBV9,TRBJ2-3,-,-,CASSVERTDTQYF,TGTGCCAGCAGCGTAGAGAGGACAGATACGCAGTATTTT
TRBV5-1,TRBJ1-4,-,-,CASSLAASNEKLFF,TGCGCCAGCAGCTTGGCCGCCAGTAATGAAAAACTGTTTTTT
TRBV10-2,TRBJ1-1,-,-,CASSVMRQNTEAFF,TGCGCCAGCAGTGTTATGAGGCAGAACACTGAAGCTTTCTTT
TRBV12-3/TRBV12-4,TRBJ1-4,TRBD1,few,CASLGGQGLFF,TGTGCCAGCCTGGGGGGACAGGGACTGTTTTTT
TRBV19,TRBJ1-5,TRBD1,-,CASSRGTGGGIQPQHF,TGTGCCAGTAGTAGGGGGACAGGGGGAGGTATTCAGCCCCAGCATTTT
TRBV2,TRBJ2-7,-,once,CASSPWQRGEQYF,TGTGCCAGCAGCCCCTGGCAACGGGGAGAGCAGTACTTC
TRBV10-3,TRBJ1-1,TRBD1,few,CATGQGATAFF,TGTGCCACCGGACAGGGGGCGACGGCTTTCTTT
TRBV14,TRBJ1-2,-,-,CASSQDLGGRYGYTF,TGTGCCAGCAGCCAAGATTTGGGGGGACGATATGGCTACACCTTC
TRBV18,TRBJ2-6,-,few,CASSPFGGSGANVLTF,TGTGCCAGCTCACCATTTGGGGGGTCTGGGGCCAACGTCCTGACTTTC
TRBV28,TRBJ1-1,TRBD1,many,CASSGTENTEAFF,TGTGCCAGCAGTGGGACAGAGAACACTGAAGCTTTCTTT
TRBV11-2,TRBJ1-2,-,-,CASSLGQTTYGYTF,TGTGCCAGCAGCCTCGGACAGACCACCTATGGCTACACCTTC
TRBV29-1,TRBJ1-1,TRBD1,once,CSVGDRAGAFF,TGCAGCGTTGGGGACAGGGCGGGAGCTTTCTTT
TRBV19,TRBJ1-1,-,-,CASSPLTRTMNTEAFF,TGTGCCAGTAGTCCACTGACGCGGACTATGAACACTGAAGCTTTCTTT
TRBV4-1,TRBJ2-1,-,-,CASSQDTVWDEQFF,TGCGCCAGCAGCCAAGACACAGTTTGGGATGAGCAGTTCTTC
TRBV9,TRBJ2-3,TRBD2,-,CASSVGPGTSGTTDTQYF,TGTGCCAGCAGCGTAGGCCCCGGGACTAGCGGAACCACAGATACGCAGTATTTT
TRBV5-6,TRBJ1-3,-,-,CASSRPQSSGNTIYF,TGTGCCAGCAGCCGCCCACAGAGCTCTGGAAACACCATATATTTT
TRBV5-4,TRBJ2-7,TRBD1,-,CASSSDRASYEQYF,TGTGCCAGCAGCTCGGACAGGGCGTCCTACGAGCAGTACTTC
TRBV11-2,TRBJ2-1,TRBD1,-,CASSLRQGSSYNEQFF,TGTGCCAGCAGCCTGAGACAGGGGAGCTCCTACAATGAGCAGTTCTTC
TRBV4-2,TRBJ2-7,TRBD1,-,CASSQDGTGAYEQYF,TGTGCCAGCAGCCAGGACGGGACAGGGGCCTACGAGCAGTACTTC
TRBV28,TRBJ2-7,TRBD1,-,CASSGTGAAYEQYF,TGTGCCAGCAGCGGGACAGGGGCAGCGTACGAGCAGTACTTC
TRBV18,TRBJ1-1,-,once,CASSITTEAFF,TGTGCCAGCTCAATTACTACTGAAGCTTTCTTT
TRBV28,TRBJ1-5,-,-,CASSPPGTRYSNQPQHF,TGTGCCAGCAGCCCTCCCGGGACACGCTATAGCAATCAGCCCCAGCATTTT
TRBV10-1,TRBJ2-3,TRBD2,-,CASREDTSGGPGDTQYF,TGCGCCAGCAGGGAGGATACTAGCGGGGGGCCAGGAGATACGCAGTATTTT
TRBV10-3,TRBJ2-1,TRBD2,once,CAISGTSGGVDEQFF,TGTGCCATCAGTGGGACTAGCGGGGGGGTGGATGAGCAGTTCTTC
TRBV5-6,TRBJ2-1,-,once,CASSLGVSSYNEQFF,TGTGCCAGCAGCTTGGGAGTGAGCTCCTACAATGAGCAGTTCTTC